These 17 T cell receptor beta chains were all obtained from the same sample, sequenced in a study of cytomegalovirus exposure and HLA in healthy donors. 60 Vbeta and 13 Jbeta primers were used in PCR. Here immunoSEQ multiplex PCR was the method, and the copy in TCRdb shows in-frame clones only, minus some. This table holds around 100,000 clones, more than 65% found once. The sample taken for sequencing was PBMCs. These receptors were obtained from a woman aged 30 to 39 in good health and CMV-seronegative.

This rearrangement joins TRBV14 to TRBJ2-7; 8 bases map to TRBD1. The V segment lost 1 base and the J segment 5 bases; nucleotides outside the gene matches: 7. CDR1 SGHDN and CDR2 FVKESK come from the germline V gene. CDR3 length: 15 residues. The CDR3 sequence is CASSQGRTGSHEQYF. CDR3 in DNA: TGTGCCAGCAGCCAAGGGAGGACAGGGAGCCACGAGCAGTACTTC. The full variable domain, with the rest looked up from reference TRBV14 and TRBJ2-7, is EAGVTQFPSHSVIEKGQTVTLRCDPISGHDNLYWYRRVMGKEIKFLLHFVKESKQDESGMPNNRFLAERTGGTYSTLKVQPAELEDSGVYFCASSQGRTGSHEQYFGPGTRLTVT.

The chain joins TRBV5-6 to TRBJ1-6, with D tentatively TRBD1 (6 bases). CDR1 is SGHDT and CDR2 is YYEEEE in the germline V gene. Trimming removed 1 base at V and 0 bases at J, with 14 bases between. This CDR3 is built from 18 residues. CDR3 coding DNA: TGTGCCAGCAGCTTGCGGACAGTACCAGGCTCCTATAATTCACCCCTCCACTTT. Translation: CASSLRTVPGSYNSPLHF.

The chain combines TRBV27 with TRBJ1-2; TRBD1 might be the D (6 bases). From germline, CDR1 is MNHEY and CDR2 SMNVEV (reference sequence). The CDR3 length is 16 residues. With 6 bases removed from V and 7 bases from J, the gap between germline ends came to 24 bases. The CDR3 sequence: CASSMKWVSRGCGYTF. DNA of the CDR3: TGTGCCAGCAGCATGAAATGGGTTAGCAGGGGATGTGGCTACACCTTC.

The gene calls are TRBV5-1 and TRBJ2-5; D may be TRBD2 (6 bases). This CDR3 region has 15 residues. The ends were cut back, 4 bases at V and 5 bases at J, with 18 bases in the middle. From germline, CDR1 is SGHRS and CDR2 YFSETQ. The CDR3 DNA reads TGCGCCAGCAGCCCTCGTGGCAGGGAGGTTGAGACCCAGTACTTC. This gives the protein CASSPRGREVETQYF.

The chain recombines TRBV19 with TRBJ1-2, with 8 bases that match TRBD1. CDR1 and CDR2 (germline): LNHDA, SQIVND (reference sequence). The V gene end was trimmed by 10 bases and the J gene end by 8 bases; junction bases not matched to a gene: 12. This CDR3 spans 13 amino acids. The CDR3 region has the DNA TGTGCCACCTTGACAGGACAGGGACTCGGCTACACCTTC. Its translation is CATLTGQGLGYTF.

The genes are TRBV7-8 and TRBJ1-1; no firm D call. This CDR3 spans 14 amino acids. Germline CDR1 reads SGHVS; CDR2 reads FQNEAQ. The ends were cut back, 2 bases at V and 4 bases at J, with 11 bases in the middle. The DNA of the CDR3 is TGTGCCAGCAGCTTAAAGCAAGGGAGCACTGAAGCTTTCTTT. Protein: CASSLKQGSTEAFF.

The rearrangement uses TRBV5-6 and TRBJ1-2; a possible D gene is TRBD1 (6 bases). The V end was cut by 3 bases, the J end by 2 bases, with 14 bases between. The CDR3 is 15 amino acids. Germline CDR1 reads SGHDT; CDR2 reads YYEEEE. As DNA, the CDR3 is TGTGCCAGCAGCTCGTTAGCACAGGGCAACTATGGCTACACCTTC. This codes for CASSSLAQGNYGYTF.

The chain is built from TRBV11-1 and TRBJ1-1; D gene unclear. V lost 5 bases and J 1 base, leaving 14 bases between the germline ends. CDR1 and CDR2 (germline): SGHAT, FQDESV (reference sequence). The CDR3 loop spans 15 amino acids. The CDR3 here is CASSPTPGGNTEAFF. The DNA for the CDR3 is TGTGCCAGCAGCCCAACGCCCGGAGGGAACACTGAAGCTTTCTTT.

The V gene is TRBV27, the J gene TRBJ2-7; TRBD1 matches 8 bases. V lost 3 bases, J lost 1 base, and 5 bases stayed unmatched. The CDR3 consists of 15 residues. Germline loops: CDR1 MNHEY, CDR2 SMNVEV (reference sequence). The CDR3 region is CASSFSGGFSYEQYF. DNA for the CDR3: TGTGCCAGCAGTTTCTCAGGGGGCTTTTCCTACGAGCAGTACTTC.

The chain uses TRBV9 and TRBJ2-1; D is possibly TRBD2 (6 bases). The V gene lost 3 bases and the J gene lost 0 bases, with 16 bases spanning the gap. This CDR3 region has 17 residues. Germline V CDR1 and CDR2: SGDLS, YYNGEE. CDR3 sequence (DNA): TGTGCCAGCAGCGGGGGGACGGGAGCAAGCTCCTACAATGAGCAGTTCTTC. It codes for CASSGGTGASSYNEQFF.

This clone has only one observation. The chain combines TRBV19 with TRBJ2-3, with unresolved D. The CDR3 is 12 residues long. CDR1 LNHDA and CDR2 SQIVND come from the germline V gene (reference sequence). The V end lost 2 bases, the J end lost 5 bases, and 5 bases lay between the germline ends. CDR3 in DNA: TGTGCCAGTAGTATAAGACTAGATACGCAGTATTTT. The encoded protein is CASSIRLDTQYF.

This clone was detected only once. The chain is built from TRBV19 and TRBJ1-5; the D gene is possibly TRBD1 (6 bases). The CDR3 loop spans 15 amino acids. Trimming shortened V by 7 bases and J by 6 bases, and 19 bases separated the two germline ends. Germline CDR1 LNHDA, CDR2 SQIVND (reference sequence). Written as DNA, the CDR3 is TGTGCCAGTACTTATGGGGGGGGCGAGGTTCAGCCCCAGCATTTT. Translated, it gives CASTYGGGEVQPQHF.

This clone was detected once. The chain combines TRBV9 with TRBJ1-5, with 7 bases matching TRBD1. There are 16 residues in the CDR3. The ends lost 2 bases at V and 3 bases at J; junction bases unmatched: 8. CDR1 and CDR2 from the germline V gene are SGDLS and YYNGEE. This chain's CDR3 is CASSVHRDSHNQPQHF. The DNA for the CDR3 is TGTGCCAGCAGCGTCCACCGGGACAGCCACAATCAGCCCCAGCATTTT.

The chain links TRBV7-2 to TRBJ1-1, with D possibly TRBD1 on 5 matching bases. Deletions cut 5 bases from V and 2 bases from J, with 12 bases between. The CDR3 has 14 residues. Germline V CDR1 and CDR2: SGHTA, FQGNSA. The DNA of the CDR3 is TGTGCCAGCAGCCCGGGGGGTGTAAACACTGAAGCTTTCTTT. This encodes CASSPGGVNTEAFF.

The chain recombines TRBV30 with TRBJ1-5; D perhaps matches TRBD1 (5 bases). CDR1 and CDR2 from the germline V gene are GTSNPN and SVGIG (reference sequence). This CDR3 region has 13 residues. V was pared by 2 bases and J by 5 bases, with 10 bases between. As DNA, the CDR3 is TGTGCCTGGAGTACGGGAGGGGATCAGCCCCAGCATTTT. Amino acids: CAWSTGGDQPQHF.

This clone has only a few counts. The chain uses TRBV19 and TRBJ1-2; TRBD1 aligns across 10 bases. Germline trimming cut 0 bases from V and 7 bases from J; bases unmatched to any gene: 11. The germline V gene has CDR1 LNHDA and CDR2 SQIVND (reference sequence). The CDR3 spans 17 residues. CDR3 sequence (DNA): TGTGCCAGTAGTATAGATCGTCAGACAGGGGGCGCAGCTGGCTACACCTTC. Translating it yields CASSIDRQTGGAAGYTF.

This clone was recorded only once. The chain has TRBV7-2 and TRBJ2-5; weak D call: TRBD2 (5 bases). This CDR3 is built from 15 residues. Germline CDR1 SGHTA, CDR2 FQGNSA. The germline V and J ends were trimmed by 1 base and 5 bases, with 14 bases remaining between them. The DNA of the CDR3 is TGTGCCAGCAGCTTAGGAGGGAGTCTAGGGGAGACCCAGTACTTC. Its protein is CASSLGGSLGETQYF.